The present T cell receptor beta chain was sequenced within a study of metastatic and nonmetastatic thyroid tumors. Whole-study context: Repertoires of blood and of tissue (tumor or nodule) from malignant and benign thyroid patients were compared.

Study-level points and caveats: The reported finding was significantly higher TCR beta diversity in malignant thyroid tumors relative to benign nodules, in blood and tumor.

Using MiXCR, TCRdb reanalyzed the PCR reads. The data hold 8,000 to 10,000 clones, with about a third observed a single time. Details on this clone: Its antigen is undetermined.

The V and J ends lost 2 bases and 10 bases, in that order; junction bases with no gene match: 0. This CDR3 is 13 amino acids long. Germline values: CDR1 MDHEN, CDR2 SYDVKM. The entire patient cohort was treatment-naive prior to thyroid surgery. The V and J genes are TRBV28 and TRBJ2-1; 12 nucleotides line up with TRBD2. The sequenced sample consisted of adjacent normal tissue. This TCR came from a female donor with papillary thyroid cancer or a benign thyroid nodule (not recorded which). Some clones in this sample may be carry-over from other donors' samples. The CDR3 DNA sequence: TGTGCCAGCAGTTTAGGGACTAGCGGGGAGCAGTTCTTC. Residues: CASSLGTSGEQFF.